This T cell receptor beta chain was sequenced during a study of cytomegalovirus exposure and HLA in healthy donors. Study-wide context: Findings of an earlier analysis included some 120 million unique TCR beta sequences from roughly 200 million T cells. Counted in an early data release were 85 million or so unique TCRs from HLA-typed donors. Overall study results and limits: A later analysis linked a missense variant in DCLRE1C to the trimming of TCR beta V and J genes. Investigators reported 150 to 200 TCR beta chains as tied to cytomegalovirus.

Germline CDR1 reads LNHNV; CDR2 reads YYDKDF (reference sequence). The CDR3 length is 14 residues. V shed 8 bases and J 6 bases; nucleotides not matched to a gene: 10. Primers included in the PCR were 60 Vbeta and 13 Jbeta primers. Method: immunoSEQ multiplex PCR; TCRdb's copy keeps in-frame clones and lacks some. Of approximately 140,000 clones in the sample, roughly 79% are singletons; the top ten hold less than 2%. With regard to this clone: The antigen remains unidentified.

Sequenced input: PBMCs. The chain uses TRBV15 and TRBJ2-5; TRBD2 matches 9 bases. The sequence derives from a woman in her 50s in good health and CMV-seronegative. The DNA of the CDR3 is TGTGCCACCTCAGGGGCGGGAGGGCCCAAGACCCAGTACTTC. This sequence encodes CATSGAGGPKTQYF.